The subject of this entry is one TCR beta chain. CDR3 length: 13 amino acids. Germline loops: CDR1 SGHAT, CDR2 FQNNGV. Trimming removed 2 bases from V and 5 bases from J, with 9 bases in between. This sample is part of a study of T cell changes during pregnancy in multiple sclerosis. TCRdb's copy holds only in-frame clones and misses some; the assay was immunoSEQ multiplex PCR. The repertoire consists of tens of thousands of clones, with 91% occurring once and the leading ten covering over 1.5%. The receptor comes from a female donor in good health, enrolled as a control in a pregnancy study. The sequencing here drew on peripheral blood, taken after pregnancy. The V gene is TRBV11-2, the J gene TRBJ1-1, with no clear D. The CDR3 coding sequence is TGTGCCAGCAGCTTAACCGAGAGGACTGAAGCTTTCTTT. Translated: CASSLTERTEAFF.